This TCR beta chain stems from a study of T cells in Graves' hyperthyroidism and ophthalmopathy. There are a few counts of this clonotype. Researchers took RNA transcripts and amplified the TCR beta CDR3 regions from them. Researchers ran a first-round RT-PCR on the TCR CDR3 using the HTBI primer set. Via MiXCR, TCRdb re-called the multiplex PCR reads, giving one row per CDR3 protein. The repertoire includes approximately 480,000 distinct CDR3 sequences, roughly 20% of them detected once, and approximately 26% sits in the top ten. Sequences were obtained from blood. The sequence was collected from a man aged 18 to 30 with Graves' hyperthyroidism.

The CDR3 loop reads CASSLFEAGEETQYF. The CDR3 DNA follows: TGTGCCAGCAGTTTGTTTGAAGCGGGGGAAGAGACCCAGTACTTC. The genes are TRBV28 and TRBJ2-5; 8 nucleotides match TRBD2. Per germline, CDR1 MDHEN and CDR2 SYDVKM. The CDR3 is 15 residues long. Trimming cost V 3 bases and J 3 bases; bases outside gene matches: 6.